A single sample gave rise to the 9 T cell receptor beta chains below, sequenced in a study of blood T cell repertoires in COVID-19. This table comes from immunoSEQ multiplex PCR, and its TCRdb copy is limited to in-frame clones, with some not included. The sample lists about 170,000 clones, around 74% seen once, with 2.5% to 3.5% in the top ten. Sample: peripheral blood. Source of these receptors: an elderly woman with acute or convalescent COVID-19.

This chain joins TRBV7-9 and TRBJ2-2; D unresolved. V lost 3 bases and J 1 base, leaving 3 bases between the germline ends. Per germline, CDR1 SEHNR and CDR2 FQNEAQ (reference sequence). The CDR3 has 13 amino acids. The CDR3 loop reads CASSFKNTGELFF. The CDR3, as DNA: TGTGCCAGCAGCTTTAAGAACACCGGGGAGCTGTTTTTT.

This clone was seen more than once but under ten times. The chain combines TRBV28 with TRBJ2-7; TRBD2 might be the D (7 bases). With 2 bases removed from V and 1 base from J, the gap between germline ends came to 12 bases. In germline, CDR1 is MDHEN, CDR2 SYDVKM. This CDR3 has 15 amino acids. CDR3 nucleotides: TGTGCCAGCAGTTTAAGGGGGGGCCTTTCCTACGAGCAGTACTTC. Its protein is CASSLRGGLSYEQYF.

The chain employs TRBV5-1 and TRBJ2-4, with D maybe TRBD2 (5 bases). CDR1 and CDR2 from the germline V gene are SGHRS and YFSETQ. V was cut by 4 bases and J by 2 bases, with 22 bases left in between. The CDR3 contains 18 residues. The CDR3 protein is CASSSQTPAEDPKNIQYF. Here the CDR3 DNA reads TGCGCCAGCAGCAGCCAAACCCCAGCGGAGGACCCCAAAAACATTCAGTACTTC.

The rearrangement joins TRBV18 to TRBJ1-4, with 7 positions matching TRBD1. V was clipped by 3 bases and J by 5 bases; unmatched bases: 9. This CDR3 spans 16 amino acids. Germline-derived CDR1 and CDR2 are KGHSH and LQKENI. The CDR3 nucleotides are TGTGCCAGCTCACCGCAACCCCCGGGACAGAATGAAAAACTGTTTTTT. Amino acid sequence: CASSPQPPGQNEKLFF.

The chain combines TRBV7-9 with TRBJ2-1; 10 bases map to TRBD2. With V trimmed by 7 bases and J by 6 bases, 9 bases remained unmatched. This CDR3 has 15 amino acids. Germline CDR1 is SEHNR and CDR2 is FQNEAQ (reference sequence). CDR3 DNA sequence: TGTGCCAGCACCACCACCGGGACTAGCGTCAATGAGCAGTTCTTC. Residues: CASTTTGTSVNEQFF. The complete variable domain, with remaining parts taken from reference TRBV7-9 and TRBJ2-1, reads DTGVSQNPRHKITKRGQNVTFRCDPISEHNRLYWYRQTLGQGPEFLTYFQNEAQLEKSRLLSDRFSAERPKGSFSTLEIQRTEQGDSAMYLCASTTTGTSVNEQFFGPGTRLTVL.

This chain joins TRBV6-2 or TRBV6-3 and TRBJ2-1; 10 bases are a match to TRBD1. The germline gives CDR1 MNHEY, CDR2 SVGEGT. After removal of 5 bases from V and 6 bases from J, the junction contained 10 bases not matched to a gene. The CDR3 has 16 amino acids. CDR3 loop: CASSTEGQGWSNEQFF. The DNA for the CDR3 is TGTGCCAGCAGTACAGAGGGACAGGGGTGGAGCAATGAGCAGTTCTTC.

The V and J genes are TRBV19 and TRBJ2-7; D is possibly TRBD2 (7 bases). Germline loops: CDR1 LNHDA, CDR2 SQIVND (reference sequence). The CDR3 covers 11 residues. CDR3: CATRGAYEQYF. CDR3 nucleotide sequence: TGTGCTACCCGGGGGGCGTACGAGCAGTACTTC.

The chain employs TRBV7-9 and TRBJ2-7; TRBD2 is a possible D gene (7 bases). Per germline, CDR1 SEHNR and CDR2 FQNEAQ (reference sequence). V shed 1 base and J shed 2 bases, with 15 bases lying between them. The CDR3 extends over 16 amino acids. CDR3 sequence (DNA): TGTGCCAGCAGCTTAGTAGGGGGGGCGCAGGCCTACGAGCAGTACTTC. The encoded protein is CASSLVGGAQAYEQYF.

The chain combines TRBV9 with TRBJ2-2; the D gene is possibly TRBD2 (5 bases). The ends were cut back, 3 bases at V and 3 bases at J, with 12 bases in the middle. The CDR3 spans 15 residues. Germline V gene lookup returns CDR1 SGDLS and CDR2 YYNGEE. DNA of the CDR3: TGTGCCAGCAGCGGAGGACTCGCTGACACCGGGGAGCTGTTTTTT. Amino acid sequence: CASSGGLADTGELFF.